This is a list of T cell receptor beta chains from one sample in a study of CD8 T cells in Susac syndrome. Each CDR3 protein gets one entry after TCRdb re-called the immunoSEQ multiplex PCR reads with MiXCR. Of some 110,000 distinct CDR3 sequences in the sample, 96% were seen once. The material sequenced was CD4+ T cells from PBMCs. The origin of the receptors is a human donor with Susac syndrome. Both conserved end residues are part of each CDR3. Each record gives: D gene, J gene, clone size, V gene, CDR3 DNA, CDR3 protein. D genes are given only for firm matches. Rows may omit the clone size; those that give it use once, few, many or a size class.

>.|TRBJ2-7|.|TRBV5-1
TGCGCCAGCAGCTTGTTGGGCGGCAACTACGAGCAGTACTTC
CASSLLGGNYEQYF
>.|TRBJ1-1|.|TRBV6-5
TGTGCCAGCAGCAAGAGGCGGGGAAGCTCTGAAGCTTTCTTT
CASSKRRGSSEAFF
>.|TRBJ2-3|few|TRBV18
TGTGCCAGCTCACAACCGGGACCCAGCACAGATACGCAGTATTTT
CASSQPGPSTDTQYF
>.|TRBJ1-2|.|TRBV5-1
TGCGCCAGCAGCCCGGACGGAGACTATGGCTACACCTTC
CASSPDGDYGYTF
>.|TRBJ2-3|.|TRBV15
TGTGCCACCAGCAGAGATACCCCCGGTACGCAGTATTTT
CATSRDTPGTQYF
>.|TRBJ1-3|.|TRBV4-3
TGCGCCAGCAGCCAAGTTTCTGGGCCCGGAAACACCATATATTTT
CASSQVSGPGNTIYF
>.|TRBJ2-6|.|TRBV6-5
TGTGCCAGCAGCACTCGGGACGGAACATCTGGGGCCAACGTCCTGACTTTC
CASSTRDGTSGANVLTF
>.|TRBJ2-1|.|TRBV29-1
TGCAGCGTTGAGGGGGGGCCCAATTACAATGAGCAGTTCTTC
CSVEGGPNYNEQFF
>TRBD2|TRBJ2-7|.|TRBV5-1
TGCGCCAGCAGCCGCAAAGGGGAGGGCGGATCCTACGAGCAGTACTTC
CASSRKGEGGSYEQYF
>TRBD1|TRBJ1-2|.|TRBV20-1
TGCAGTGCTAGTTTGCCTCAGGGGGATGGCTACACCTTC
CSASLPQGDGYTF
>.|TRBJ1-1|.|TRBV5-4
TGTGCCAGCAGCCCTGGTGGCGCCATGAACACTGAAGCTTTCTTT
CASSPGGAMNTEAFF
>.|TRBJ2-5|.|TRBV27
TGTGCCAGCAGGCCGTTGGGGATCCAAGAGACCCAGTACTTC
CASRPLGIQETQYF
>.|TRBJ2-2|.|TRBV18
TGTGCCAGCTCACCAAGATCACACAACACCGGGGAGCTGTTTTTT
CASSPRSHNTGELFF
>.|TRBJ1-2|once|TRBV12-3/TRBV12-4
TGTGCCAGCAGTTTAATCGCGAGCTATGGCTACACCTTC
CASSLIASYGYTF
>.|TRBJ2-5|.|TRBV20-1
TGCAGTGCTAGTAAAACTAGCCGGGAGACCCAGTACTTC
CSASKTSRETQYF
>TRBD2|TRBJ2-2|.|TRBV5-1
TGCGCCAGCAGCCCAAGACTAGCTCAGAACACCGGGGAGCTGTTTTTT
CASSPRLAQNTGELFF
>.|TRBJ2-1|once|TRBV5-1
TGCGCCAGCAGCGCCGGACTCGCCAGGAATGAGCAGTTCTTC
CASSAGLARNEQFF
>TRBD1|TRBJ1-2|few|TRBV3-1
TGTGCCAGCAGCCCTCGACAGGGGGCAGGGGGCTACACCTTC
CASSPRQGAGGYTF
>.|TRBJ2-1|.|TRBV9
TGTGCCAGCAGCGTAGCAGTAGACCCGAATGAGCAGTTCTTC
CASSVAVDPNEQFF
>.|TRBJ2-1|.|TRBV10-3
TGTGCCATCAGTGAGGGACCGGGGAGCTACAATGAGCAGTTCTTC
CAISEGPGSYNEQFF
>.|TRBJ1-1|.|TRBV5-6
TGTGCCAGTCCCCCAGGCCATAGGGACACTGAAGCTTTCTTT
CASPPGHRDTEAFF
>TRBD2|TRBJ2-7|.|TRBV11-1
TGTGCCAGCAGCTTACTAGCGGGAGGGCCACGGACCTACGAGCAGTACTTC
CASSLLAGGPRTYEQYF
>.|TRBJ1-1|.|TRBV4-3
TGCGCCAGCAGCCAACTTGGTTGGAACACTGAAGCTTTCTTT
CASSQLGWNTEAFF